This T cell receptor beta chain was recorded in a study of CD4 T cells in relation to SARS-CoV-2 and coronaviruses. With respect to this clone: As yet, its antigen is unknown.

The unexposed donors gave CD4+ T cells in about 2010-2018, prior to COVID-19. After more than eight days of culture, CD4+ T cells were isolated. CDR3 length: 14 amino acids. Germline lookup yields CDR1 LGHNA and CDR2 YNFKEQ. Trimming pared 4 bases from V and 12 bases from J, leaving 19 bases between. Sequenced by immunoSEQ multiplex PCR; TCRdb stores in-frame clones only, minus some. Of approximately 18,000 clones in the sample, roughly 80% were seen once. Sequencing was done on a sample of CD4+ T cells from PBMCs, cultured in vitro. The clonotype was recovered from a human donor in good health. The chain is built from TRBV4-2 and TRBJ2-1, with D perhaps matching TRBD1 (5 bases). The CDR3 DNA is TGTGCCAGCAGCCTCCCCGGCGAACTTAGGGGGCAGTTCTTC. Residues: CASSLPGELRGQFF.